The TCR beta chain under discussion was sequenced for a study of blood T cell repertoires in COVID-19 (dated by TCRdb to the early 2020s). In the study overall: Collaborator samples came from the United States, Italy and Spain and covered acute and convalescent phases of COVID-19. The material from the prospective study consisted of cDNA or gDNA derived from T cells, B-cell-depleted T cells, or PBMCs. The dataset comprised deeply sampled blood TCRbeta repertoires from subjects exposed to, actively infected with, or recovered from COVID-19. A freely available public database, intended as a resource for researchers studying the immune response to SARS-CoV-2, is where the repertoires were released. Samples came from the ongoing ImmuneRACE study (first 160 participants) plus 1,254 subjects from 6 global collaborators. Sample metadata almost always included a de-identified subject ID, COVID-19 status, age in years and sex. Where available, HLA class I and class II types were taken from metadata supplied by the sample provider and were not determined by assay-based typing. Results the study describes overall, beyond this receptor: The quantity of clinical and demographic metadata differed by source and by participant and was supplied without curation.

The immunoSEQ Assay, a bias-controlled multiplex PCR, was used to amplify TCRbeta CDR3 regions from genomic DNA. In the source study's methods: Within the assay, amplification of reference gene primers was used to estimate how many nucleated cells each sample contained. To quantify the absolute abundance of each unique TCRbeta CDR3 rearrangement, sequence reads were collapsed and filtered. For each sample, productive Simpson clonality was calculated by taking the square root of Simpson's diversity index across productive rearrangements. The clones in this table, taken by TCRdb from immuneACCESS, are in-frame only. Not every clone is retained; where verified, under half of the shortfall comes from an unresolved V gene, and the cause of the rest is unknown. The V and J calls and clone size were taken over from that table, and D and trimming were inferred from the DNA. A total of 150,000 to 200,000 clones appear in this sample, approximately 91% of them only once. The ten largest clones capture approximately 0.77% of the sample.

To note about this clone: What this receptor recognizes is not known. Base qualities are missing; no much larger clone stands one base away.

The junction shows trimming of 9 bases on V and 6 bases on J, and the gene matches do not reach 16 bases of it. The CDR3 measures 16 amino acids from cysteine to phenylalanine. Of the read, only the CDR3 DNA is kept; its 48 bases are in frame from base 1. The germline V gene encodes CDR1 SGDLS and CDR2 YYNGEE. In the prospective study, participants were about 18 to 89 years old, resided in 24 geographic areas of the United States, and were enrolled through a virtual design. Cohort assignment in the prospective study relied on participant-reported clinical history from a screening survey and a study questionnaire. For ImmuneRACE Cohort 3, a participant was defined as recovered based on two consecutive negative NP/OP PCR tests, clearance by a healthcare professional, or resolution of symptoms. In the prospective study, mobile phlebotomists collected whole blood, serum and a nasopharyngeal or oropharyngeal swab from each participant. Additional blood draws and questionnaires over an approximately 2-month period could optionally be provided by prospective study participants. Blood samples from the prospective study were shipped frozen or at room temperature prior to DNA extraction.

The chain was built from TRBV9 and TRBJ2-2; 8 of the junction bases match TRBD2. The clonotype originates from a woman between 18 and 30 years old who had recovered from COVID-19. Sequencing used PBMCs or T cells enriched from blood (not recorded which). The CDR3 has the sequence CATLTIAGTFAGELFF. The DNA sequence follows: TGTGCCACCCTCACTATAGCGGGAACCTTTGCCGGGGAGCTGTTTTTT.